This T cell receptor beta chain is from a study of CD8 T cells in ankylosing spondylitis. Study outcomes and limitations: Disease-linked clones reportedly concentrated significantly in matched ankylosing spondylitis synovial fluid. A TCR beta motif of under 10 highly homologous variants appeared characteristic of ankylosing spondylitis blood.

This CDR3 is built from 13 residues. CDR1 is SGDLS and CDR2 is YYNGEE in the germline V gene. V was cut by 0 bases and J by 7 bases, with 8 bases left in between. This clonotype was seen a few times. Its specificity is unknown. With molecular barcodes, quantitative 5'-RACE was used to make the TCR beta libraries. MiXCR, run by TCRdb on the 5' RACE reads, gives a single entry per CDR3 protein. The sample carries around 30,000 distinct CDR3 sequences, over 12% recorded once. The specimen sequenced was blood. The rearrangement joins TRBV9 to TRBJ2-1; D is uncertain. The sequence came from a male donor with ankylosing spondylitis or in good health (not recorded which). This CDR3 is CASSVDPANEQFF. In DNA, the CDR3 is TGTGCCAGCAGCGTAGATCCAGCGAATGAGCAGTTCTTC.